Following are 21 T cell receptor beta chains from one sample sequenced in a study of shared clonotypes between healthy human individuals (dated by TCRdb to 2019 to 2021). Library preparation was by the immunoSEQ multiplex PCR assay. TCRdb re-hosts the immuneACCESS table, in-frame sequences only. Its copies lack some clones; in the studies checked, an unresolved V gene accounts for under half of them, and the cause for the rest is not known. The table for this sample lists a few hundred thousand clones; roughly 80% of them were counted only once. The biggest ten clones account for about 12% of the sample. Sequenced material: PBMCs. Source of these receptors: a woman between 35 and 50 years old in good health. Some clones in this sample may be carry-over from other donors' samples.

In the case of this clone: Since a far larger clone is one base different, this is likely a read error. The chain has TRBV28 and TRBJ1-5, with TRBD1 identical over 11 bases. Germline CDR1 reads MDHEN; CDR2 reads SYDVKM. The length of the CDR3 is 15 residues. The CDR3 nucleotides are TGTACCAGCAGTTCTCGGACAGGGGGCATTCAGCCCCAGCATTTT. As protein: CTSSSRTGGIQPQHF.

The chain has TRBV5-1 and TRBJ1-1; D gene uncertain. Germline assignment: CDR1 SGHRS and CDR2 YFSETQ. Trimming stripped 0 bases from V and 1 base from J, with 7 bases between. The CDR3 sequence is 14 residues long. Here the CDR3 DNA reads TGCGCCAGCAGCTTGGAGTTGGAGAACACTGAAGCTTTCTTT. Its protein is CASSLELENTEAFF.

The V gene is TRBV4-3, the J gene TRBJ2-1, with TRBD2 as a possible D gene (5 bases). Germline CDR1 reads LGHNA; CDR2 reads YSLEER. V was pared by 4 bases and J by 9 bases, with 13 bases between. The CDR3 loop spans 13 amino acids. CDR3 nucleotides: TGCGCCAGCAGCCGAGACTACTTCGGTGAGCAGTTCTTC. As protein: CASSRDYFGEQFF.

J is TRBJ2-5 and V is TRBV6-5; 11 nucleotides match TRBD2. The ends lost 5 bases at V and 4 bases at J; junction bases unmatched: 6. The CDR3 loop spans 15 amino acids. Germline-derived CDR1 and CDR2 are MNHEY and SVGAGI. The CDR3, as DNA: TGTGCCAGCAGTCGGACTAGCGGGCTTGGAGAGACCCAGTACTTC. It is translated as CASSRTSGLGETQYF.

V and J are TRBV11-3 and TRBJ2-2; 9 nucleotides match TRBD2. Looked up from germline, CDR1 is SGHNT and CDR2 is YENEEA. This CDR3 is built from 18 residues. V dropped 2 bases and J dropped 4; count of bases not matched to a gene: 11. This CDR3 reads CASSLKYSSGEGTGELFF. CDR3 DNA sequence: TGTGCCAGCAGCTTAAAGTATTCTAGCGGGGAGGGCACCGGGGAGCTGTTTTTT.

A word on this clone: One base separates it from a far larger clone, so it is likely a read error. This CDR3 is also generated by other DNA sequences in the sample. The V and J genes are TRBV30 and TRBJ2-1; possible D gene TRBD2, 6 bases. Germline V gives CDR1 GTSNPN, CDR2 SVGIG (reference sequence). This CDR3 region has 14 residues. The ends were cut back, 6 bases at V and 4 bases at J, with 16 bases in the middle. CDR3 residues: CACRQAGSYNEQFF. The CDR3, as DNA: TGTGCCTGCCGACAAGCGGGCTCTTACAATGAGCAGTTCTTC. The variable domain in full, with the rest retrieved from reference TRBV30 and TRBJ2-1, is SQTIHQWPATLVQPVGSPLSLECTVEGTSNPNLYWYRQAAGRGLQLLFYSVGIGQISSEVPQNLSASRPQDRQFILSSKKLLLSDSGFYLCACRQAGSYNEQFFGPGTRLTVL.

This clone was picked up a small number of times. The chain joins TRBV21-1 to TRBJ1-2. TRBV21-1 is flagged as a pseudogene. This CDR3 has 10 residues. The CDR3, as DNA: TGTGCCAGCAGTAATGGTGGCTACACCTTC. Its protein is CASSNGGYTF.

The chain carries TRBV23-1 and TRBJ1-2; D not certain. TRBV23-1 is recorded as an ORF, its role being uncertain. V dropped 0 bases and J dropped 2 bases, with 7 bases sitting between them. The CDR3 sequence is 14 residues long. DNA for the CDR3: TGCGCCAGCAGTCAATCGTGGCAGAACTATGGCTACACCTTC. It encodes CASSQSWQNYGYTF.

J is TRBJ1-1 and V is TRBV5-8; the D gene is possibly TRBD1 (6 bases). The V gene lost 3 bases and the J gene lost 1 base, with 13 bases spanning the gap. The CDR3 spans 15 residues. CDR1 and CDR2 (germline): SGHTS, YDEGEE. The CDR3 DNA follows: TGTGCCAGCAGCTCTTGGGGGCGTGGGAACACTGAAGCTTTCTTT. Translating gives CASSSWGRGNTEAFF.

This clone was recorded a few times. The chain is built from TRBV19 and TRBJ1-2, with D tentatively TRBD1 (5 bases). The CDR3 is 14 amino acids. Trimming left V 1 base short and J 8 bases short, with 14 bases between. The V gene's germline CDR1 is LNHDA and CDR2 SQIVND (reference sequence). CDR3 loop: CASSIAGRGPGYTF. The DNA for the CDR3 is TGTGCCAGTAGTATAGCCGGGAGGGGTCCGGGCTACACCTTC.

CDR3 nucleotide sequence: TGTGCCAGCCACAAGGGGGAGAGTAGGAATCAGCCCCAGCATTTT. This sequence encodes CASHKGESRNQPQHF. The chain employs TRBV5-8 and TRBJ1-5; tentatively, D is TRBD1 (6 bases). Germline CDR1 reads SGHTS; CDR2 reads YDEGEE. The germline V and J ends were trimmed by 7 bases and 4 bases, with 18 bases remaining between them. The CDR3 consists of 15 residues.

J is TRBJ1-2 and V is TRBV10-3, with 9 nucleotides matching TRBD1. The V gene's germline CDR1 is ENHRY and CDR2 SYGVKD. V lost 6 bases to trimming and J lost 3 bases; unmatched junction nucleotides: 5. This CDR3 contains 14 residues. The CDR3 here is CAIRGTGIYYGYTF. The CDR3 DNA reads as TGTGCCATCAGAGGGACAGGGATATACTATGGCTACACCTTC.

The chain uses TRBV30 and TRBJ1-1, with a tentative D call TRBD1 (5 bases). The CDR3 length is 12 residues. Germline CDR1 GTSNPN, CDR2 SVGIG (reference sequence). Trimming stripped 2 bases from V and 10 bases from J, with 14 bases between. The CDR3 sequence is CAWSTQGRRAFF. The DNA of the CDR3 is TGTGCCTGGAGTACGCAGGGAAGGCGAGCTTTCTTT.

This rearrangement joins TRBV27 to TRBJ2-5; D gene ambiguous. V gave up 2 bases and J gave up 5 bases, with 15 bases separating them. CDR3 length equals 15 residues. Looked up from germline, CDR1 is MNHEY and CDR2 is SMNVEV (reference sequence). The CDR3 DNA reads as TGTGCCAGCAGTTTAGGCTCCGGACCGACCGAGACCCAGTACTTC. Translating gives CASSLGSGPTETQYF.

Comment on this clone: Just one base apart from a much larger clone, this may be a read error. This chain connects TRBV5-4 to TRBJ2-7; 10 bases agree with TRBD1. The CDR3 totals 14 residues. Germline-derived CDR1 and CDR2 are SGHNT and YYREEE (reference sequence). V trimming: 5 bases; J trimming: 2 bases; junction bases outside the gene matches: 4. For the CDR3, the DNA is TGTGCCAGCAGGACCGGGACAGGGGCCTACGAGCAGTACTTC. It codes for CASRTGTGAYEQYF.

The rearrangement joins TRBV7-2 to TRBJ1-1; D is uncertain. This CDR3 has 14 residues. With 2 bases removed from V and 1 base from J, the gap between germline ends came to 8 bases. The germline V gene encodes CDR1 SGHTA and CDR2 FQGNSA. As DNA, the CDR3 is TGTGCCAGCAGCTTATCCGTCGGGAACACTGAAGCTTTCTTT. It codes for CASSLSVGNTEAFF.

The genes are TRBV9 and TRBJ2-5; possibly TRBD2 for D (6 bases). V shed 3 bases and J shed 1 base, with 7 bases lying between them. This CDR3 has 13 amino acids. Per germline, CDR1 SGDLS and CDR2 YYNGEE. The CDR3 reads CASSGGIQETQYF. For the CDR3, the DNA is TGTGCCAGCAGCGGCGGGATCCAAGAGACCCAGTACTTC.

Worth noting for this clone: Relative to the germline gene, one junction end is altered; a read error may explain this. V gene TRBV5-1 combines with J gene TRBJ2-1, with D uncertain. The CDR3 is 12 amino acids. Germline-derived CDR1 and CDR2 are SGHRS and YFSETQ. For the CDR3, the DNA is TGCGCCAGCAGCTTGGCCTACCATGAGCAGTTCTTC. This sequence encodes CASSLAYHEQFF.

Details on this clone: A far larger clone is a single base away, which makes a read error likely. V is TRBV5-4 and J is TRBJ1-5; TRBD1 agrees at 7 bases. The CDR3 loop spans 14 amino acids. CDR1 and CDR2 (germline): SGHNT, YYREEE (reference sequence). The junction had 7 bases not matched to a gene; V was cut back by 4 bases and J by 6 bases. The CDR3 sequence is CASSRGEGAQPQHF. The CDR3 DNA follows: TGTGCCAGCAGCCGGGGGGAGGGGGCTCAGCCCCAGCATTTT.

The chain combines TRBV5-5 with TRBJ2-7, with D possibly matching TRBD1 (5 bases). The CDR3 is 15 amino acids. V lost 4 bases and J lost 0, with 14 bases in between. The germline V gene encodes CDR1 SGHKS and CDR2 YYEKEE (reference sequence). The CDR3 nucleotides read TGTGCCAGCAGCCGGAGTGGGGCCCCCTCCTACGAGCAGTACTTC. Protein sequence: CASSRSGAPSYEQYF.

V gene TRBV30 combines with J gene TRBJ2-3, with D perhaps matching TRBD2 (6 bases). The CDR3 sequence is 13 residues long. V dropped 2 bases and J dropped 5 bases, with 11 bases sitting between them. Germline CDR1 GTSNPN, CDR2 SVGIG (reference sequence). The CDR3: CAWSWMGGDTQYF. The CDR3 DNA reads as TGTGCCTGGAGTTGGATGGGGGGAGATACGCAGTATTTT.